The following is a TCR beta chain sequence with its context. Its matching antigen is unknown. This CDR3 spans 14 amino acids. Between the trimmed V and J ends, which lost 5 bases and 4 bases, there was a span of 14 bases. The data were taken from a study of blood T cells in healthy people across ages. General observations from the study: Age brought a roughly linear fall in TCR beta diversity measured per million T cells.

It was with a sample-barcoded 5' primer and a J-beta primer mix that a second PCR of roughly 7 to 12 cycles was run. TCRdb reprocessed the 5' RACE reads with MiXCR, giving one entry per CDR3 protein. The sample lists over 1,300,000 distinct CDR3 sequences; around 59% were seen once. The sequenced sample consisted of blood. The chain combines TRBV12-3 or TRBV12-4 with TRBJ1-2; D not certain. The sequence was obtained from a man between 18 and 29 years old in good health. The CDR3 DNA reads TGTGCCAGCAGTAGCATCCTACTTGTCTATGGCTACACCTTC. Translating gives CASSSILLVYGYTF.